The 10 T cell receptor beta chains in this list originate from one sample, sequenced in a study of blood T cell repertoires in COVID-19. This table comes from immunoSEQ multiplex PCR, and its TCRdb copy is limited to in-frame clones, with some not included. The sample holds 150,000 to 200,000 clones, 65% to 90% seen once. Sequenced input: peripheral blood. The receptor source for this set is a human donor in a cohort sampled during active COVID-19.

This clone was observed once. CDR3 protein: CASSLTGTADSYEQYF. The DNA for the CDR3 is TGTGCCAGCTCACTAACCGGGACAGCCGACTCCTACGAGCAGTACTTC. The chain joins TRBV18 to TRBJ2-7, with TRBD1 matching 7 bases. Losses at the gene ends were 4 bases for V and 0 bases for J; bases not matched to a gene: 9. This CDR3 is built from 16 residues. CDR1 and CDR2 (germline): KGHSH, LQKENI.

The V and J genes are TRBV27 and TRBJ1-1; 7 nucleotides line up with TRBD1. Germline V CDR1 and CDR2: MNHEY, SMNVEV (reference sequence). This CDR3 has 15 residues. V lost 0 bases to trimming and J lost 5 bases; unmatched junction nucleotides: 6. This CDR3 is CASSLSVGGRTEAFF. The CDR3 coding sequence is TGTGCCAGCAGTTTATCGGTAGGGGGCCGGACTGAAGCTTTCTTT.

The chain joins TRBV7-3 to TRBJ1-6, with TRBD1 matching over 7 bases. The CDR3 is made up of 16 amino acids. Germline CDR1 reads SGHTA; CDR2 reads FQGTGA. Unmatched junction bases numbered 6, after V lost 2 bases and J lost 5 bases. The CDR3 loop is CASSLQGGVDNSPLHF. CDR3 DNA: TGTGCCAGCAGCTTACAGGGGGGAGTGGATAATTCACCCCTCCACTTT.

The chain uses TRBV19 and TRBJ2-3; tentatively, D is TRBD2 (7 bases). There are 15 residues in the CDR3. Germline V lookup: CDR1 LNHDA, CDR2 SQIVND (reference sequence). V lost 3 bases to trimming and J lost 4 bases, with 14 bases between them. The CDR3 coding sequence is TGTGCCAGTAGTATCTATGGGGGGGCCGCAGATACGCAGTATTTT. Translation: CASSIYGGAADTQYF.

The chain joins TRBV5-1 to TRBJ2-7, with TRBD1 matching over 7 bases. With 5 bases clipped from V and 4 bases from J, the junction kept 6 bases outside the gene matches. The length of the CDR3 is 13 residues. Germline CDR1 is SGHRS and CDR2 is YFSETQ. The CDR3 DNA reads TGCGCCAGCAGTTTGACAGGGAGTTACGAGCAGTACTTC. It is translated as CASSLTGSYEQYF.

This clone has just one count. The chain has TRBV6-5 and TRBJ2-1; 7 bases line up with TRBD1. With V trimmed by 6 bases and J by 6 bases, 8 bases remained unmatched. This CDR3 is 14 amino acids long. The V gene's germline CDR1 is MNHEY and CDR2 SVGAGI. The CDR3 reads CASRTPGQINEQFF. The CDR3 nucleotides read TGTGCCAGCAGGACCCCGGGACAGATCAATGAGCAGTTCTTC.

The rearrangement links TRBV27 to TRBJ1-6; D may be TRBD1 (5 bases). The germline V gene has CDR1 MNHEY and CDR2 SMNVEV (reference sequence). CDR3 length: 15 amino acids. The germline V and J ends were trimmed by 5 bases and 1 base, with 9 bases remaining between them. The CDR3 reads CASSPAGSYNSPLHF. CDR3 coding DNA: TGTGCCAGCAGTCCTGCAGGGTCCTATAATTCACCCCTCCACTTT.

V and J are TRBV28 and TRBJ1-2; 10 nucleotides line up with TRBD1. The CDR3 is 13 residues long. V lost 5 bases, J lost 6 bases, and 3 bases stayed unmatched. Germline-derived CDR1 and CDR2 are MDHEN and SYDVKM. CDR3 DNA: TGTGCCAGCAGTCTCGGGACAGGGGATGGCTACACCTTC. It specifies CASSLGTGDGYTF.

The J gene is TRBJ2-7, the V gene TRBV28; 8 bases are shared with TRBD2. The length of the CDR3 is 15 residues. The trim removed 5 bases at V and 6 bases at J, leaving 12 bases unmatched. Germline CDR1 MDHEN, CDR2 SYDVKM. CDR3 residues: CASSQLHREGAEQYF. CDR3 nucleotide sequence: TGTGCCAGCAGTCAGCTCCACCGGGAGGGTGCCGAGCAGTACTTC.

The CDR3 DNA sequence: TGTGCCAGCAGCCAAGGACTATCGAGCTCCTACGAGCAGTACTTC. Translating gives CASSQGLSSSYEQYF. This rearrangement joins TRBV4-2 to TRBJ2-7; D may be TRBD2 (5 bases). The CDR3 spans 15 residues. Trimming stripped 1 base from V and 0 bases from J, with 10 bases between. CDR1 and CDR2 from the germline V gene are LGHNA and YNFKEQ.